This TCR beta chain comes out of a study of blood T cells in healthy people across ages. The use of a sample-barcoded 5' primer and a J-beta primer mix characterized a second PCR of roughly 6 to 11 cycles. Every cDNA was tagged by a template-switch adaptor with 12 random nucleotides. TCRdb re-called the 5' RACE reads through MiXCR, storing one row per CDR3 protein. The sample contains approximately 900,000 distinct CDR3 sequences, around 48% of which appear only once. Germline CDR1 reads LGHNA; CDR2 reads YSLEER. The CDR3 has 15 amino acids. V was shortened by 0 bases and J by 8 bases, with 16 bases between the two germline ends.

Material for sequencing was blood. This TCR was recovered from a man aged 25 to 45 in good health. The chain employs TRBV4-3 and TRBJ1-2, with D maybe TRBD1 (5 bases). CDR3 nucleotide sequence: TGCGCCAGCAGCCAAGATCGGGGCAGGGTCGGGGGCTACACCTTC. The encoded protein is CASSQDRGRVGGYTF.